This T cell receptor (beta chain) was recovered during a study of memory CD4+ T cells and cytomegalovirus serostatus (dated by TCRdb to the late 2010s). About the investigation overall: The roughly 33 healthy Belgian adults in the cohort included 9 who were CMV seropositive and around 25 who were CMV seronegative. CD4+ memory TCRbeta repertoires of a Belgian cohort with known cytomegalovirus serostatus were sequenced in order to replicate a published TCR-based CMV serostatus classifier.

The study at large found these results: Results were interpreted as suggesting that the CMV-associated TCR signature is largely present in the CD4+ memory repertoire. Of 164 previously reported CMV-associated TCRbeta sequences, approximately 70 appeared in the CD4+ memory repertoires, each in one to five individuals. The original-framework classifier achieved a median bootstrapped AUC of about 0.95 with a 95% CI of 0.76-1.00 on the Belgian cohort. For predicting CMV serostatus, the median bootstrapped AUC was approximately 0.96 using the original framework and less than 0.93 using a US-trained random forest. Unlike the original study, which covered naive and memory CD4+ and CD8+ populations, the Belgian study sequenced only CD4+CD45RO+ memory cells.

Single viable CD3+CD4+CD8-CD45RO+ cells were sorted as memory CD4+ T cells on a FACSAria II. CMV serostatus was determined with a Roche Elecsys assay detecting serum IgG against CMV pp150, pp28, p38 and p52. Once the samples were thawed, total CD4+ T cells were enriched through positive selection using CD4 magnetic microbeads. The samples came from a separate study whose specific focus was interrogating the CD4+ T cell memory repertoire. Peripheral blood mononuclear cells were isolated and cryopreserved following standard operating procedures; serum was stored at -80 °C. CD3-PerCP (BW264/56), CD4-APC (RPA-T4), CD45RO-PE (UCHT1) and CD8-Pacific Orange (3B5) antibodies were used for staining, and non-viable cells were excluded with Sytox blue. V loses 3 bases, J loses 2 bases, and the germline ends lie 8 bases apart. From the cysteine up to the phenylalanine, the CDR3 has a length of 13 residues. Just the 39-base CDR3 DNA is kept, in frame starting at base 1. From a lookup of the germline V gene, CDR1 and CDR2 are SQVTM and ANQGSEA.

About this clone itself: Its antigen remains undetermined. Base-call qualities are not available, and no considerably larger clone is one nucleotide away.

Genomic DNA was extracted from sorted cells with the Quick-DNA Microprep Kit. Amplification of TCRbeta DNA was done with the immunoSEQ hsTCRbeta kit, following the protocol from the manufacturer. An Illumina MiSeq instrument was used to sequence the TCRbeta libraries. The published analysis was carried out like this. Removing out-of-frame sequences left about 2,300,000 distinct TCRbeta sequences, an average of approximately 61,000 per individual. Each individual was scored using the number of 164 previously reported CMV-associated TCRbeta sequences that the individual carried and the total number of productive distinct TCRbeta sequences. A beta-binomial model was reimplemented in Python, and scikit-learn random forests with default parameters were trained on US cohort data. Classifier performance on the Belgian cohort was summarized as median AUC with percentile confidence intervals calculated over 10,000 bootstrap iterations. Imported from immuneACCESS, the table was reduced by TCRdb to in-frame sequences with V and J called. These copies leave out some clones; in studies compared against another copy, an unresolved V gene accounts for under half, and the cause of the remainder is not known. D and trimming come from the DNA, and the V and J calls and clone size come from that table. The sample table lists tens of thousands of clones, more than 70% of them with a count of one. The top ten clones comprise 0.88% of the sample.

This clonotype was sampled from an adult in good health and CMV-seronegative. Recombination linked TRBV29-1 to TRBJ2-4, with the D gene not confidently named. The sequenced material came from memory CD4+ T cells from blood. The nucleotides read TGCAGCGTTGAGTCCGAGACCAAAAACATTCAGTACTTC. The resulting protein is CSVESETKNIQYF.